Shown below are 25 T cell receptor beta chains from a single sample sequenced in a study of shared clonotypes between healthy human individuals. Assay: immunoSEQ multiplex PCR; the TCRdb copy retains only in-frame clones and omits some. The data contain hundreds of thousands of clones, about 74% of them seen just once; the ten biggest clones take up under 2%. The sequenced sample consisted of memory CD4+ T cells sorted from blood. Subset in this sample: CD45RA-negative fraction. These receptors were collected from a woman aged 25 to 39 in good health.

The chain carries TRBV6-4 and TRBJ2-2; D gene ambiguous. Germline values: CDR1 MRHNA, CDR2 SNTAGT. The CDR3 is 14 residues long. V gave up 4 bases and J gave up 1 base, with 7 bases separating them. The CDR3 DNA is TGTGCCAGCAGTGCACAGCGGAACACCGGGGAGCTGTTTTTT. It codes for CASSAQRNTGELFF.

This clone was detected only once. This rearrangement joins TRBV5-1 to TRBJ2-5; D may be TRBD2 (5 bases). The J call may be faulty, since TRBJ2-7 better matches the DNA end. The CDR3 loop spans 14 amino acids. Per the germline V gene, CDR1 is SGHRS and CDR2 is YFSETQ. CDR3 sequence (DNA): TGCGCCAGCAGCCAACATTCGGGGACCTACGAGCAGTACTTC. Protein product: CASSQHSGTYEQYF.

V usage is TRBV6-5 and J usage is TRBJ1-1; 9 nucleotides match TRBD1. The CDR3 runs to 14 residues. Germline V CDR1 and CDR2: MNHEY, SVGAGI. After removal of 2 bases from V and 3 bases from J, the junction contained 1 base not matched to a gene. The chain's CDR3 is CASSYRDRDTEAFF. CDR3 in DNA: TGTGCCAGCAGTTACCGGGACAGGGACACTGAAGCTTTCTTT.

The V gene is TRBV5-1, the J gene TRBJ2-5, with TRBD2 matching over 8 bases. The assigned J gene may be wrong: the sequence end matches TRBJ2-7 better. The CDR3 is 14 amino acids. Germline-derived CDR1 and CDR2 are SGHRS and YFSETQ. The CDR3 DNA reads TGCGCCAGCAGCTTGTCGGGAGGGACCTACGAGCAGTACTTC. Protein: CASSLSGGTYEQYF.

Worth noting for this clone: This CDR3 is also generated by other DNA sequences in the sample. This chain links TRBV28 with TRBJ1-2; tentative D call: TRBD1 (5 bases). Germline V gene sequence: CDR1 MDHEN, CDR2 SYDVKM. The CDR3 has 13 residues. Trimming shortened V by 2 bases and J by 4 bases, and 8 bases separated the two germline ends. In nucleotides, the CDR3 is TGTGCCAGCAGTTTAAGGGGAAGCTATGGCTACACCTTC. This gives the protein CASSLRGSYGYTF.

There are a few counts of this clone. The chain links TRBV18 to TRBJ1-1; 7 nucleotides agree with TRBD1. The CDR3 is 13 amino acids. The germline V gene encodes CDR1 KGHSH and CDR2 LQKENI. J lost 4 bases, V lost 4 bases, and 3 bases had no gene match. The CDR3 here is CASSQGQSTEAFF. The CDR3 nucleotides are TGTGCCAGCTCACAGGGACAGTCCACTGAAGCTTTCTTT.

This clone was seen only a few times. CDR3 sequence reads: CASRISRAQQPQHF. CDR3 DNA: TGTGCCAGCAGGATAAGTAGGGCGCAGCAGCCCCAGCATTTT. The chain is built from TRBV28 and TRBJ1-5; D is undetermined. The CDR3 runs 14 residues. Trimming cost V 6 bases and J 7 bases, with 16 bases left between them. The V gene's germline CDR1 is MDHEN and CDR2 SYDVKM.

There are a few counts of this clone. The chain has TRBV6-5 and TRBJ1-2; 7 positions agree with TRBD1. Germline values: CDR1 MNHEY, CDR2 SVGAGI. The CDR3 has 15 amino acids. J lost 4 bases, V lost 5 bases, and 10 bases had no gene match. The CDR3: CASSGLTGNSYGYTF. CDR3 DNA sequence: TGTGCCAGCAGTGGCCTGACAGGGAATAGCTATGGCTACACCTTC.

The V gene is TRBV18, the J gene TRBJ2-5; TRBD1 agrees at 7 bases. CDR1 and CDR2 from the germline V gene are KGHSH and LQKENI. Losses at the gene ends were 6 bases for V and 0 bases for J; bases not matched to a gene: 10. This CDR3 is 16 amino acids long. CDR3 in amino acids: CASSPGQRWYQETQYF. CDR3 sequence (DNA): TGTGCCAGCTCGCCGGGACAGCGTTGGTACCAAGAGACCCAGTACTTC.

CDR3: CASSQNPTGSYEQYF. The CDR3 DNA reads as TGCGCCAGCAGCCAGAACCCGACAGGATCCTACGAGCAGTACTTC. The gene calls are TRBV4-1 and TRBJ2-7, with D perhaps TRBD1 (6 bases). The CDR3 extends over 15 amino acids. Deletions cut 3 bases from V and 1 base from J, with 13 bases between. Germline CDR1 reads MGHRA; CDR2 reads YSYEKL.

J is TRBJ2-3 and V is TRBV2; 9 bases line up with TRBD2. CDR1 and CDR2 (germline): SNHLY, FYNNEI. The CDR3 is 15 amino acids. The J segment lost 4 bases and the V segment lost 8 bases, leaving 10 bases of the junction unmatched. The CDR3 loop is CASELAGGPSDTQYF. CDR3 in DNA: TGTGCCAGCGAGTTGGCGGGAGGGCCCTCAGATACGCAGTATTTT. The full variable domain, completed using reference TRBV2 and TRBJ2-3, is EPEVTQTPSHQVTQMGQEVILRCVPISNHLYFYWYRQILGQKVEFLVSFYNNEISEKSEIFDDQFSVERPDGSNFTLKIRSTKLEDSAMYFCASELAGGPSDTQYFGPGTRLTVL.

The J gene is TRBJ2-7, the V gene TRBV6-1; D ambiguous. Trimming took 4 bases from V and 3 from J, leaving 19 bases between them. The CDR3 runs to 16 residues. Germline values: CDR1 MNHNS, CDR2 SASEGT. The CDR3 sequence: CASSAEFRLGYYEQYF. In DNA, the CDR3 is TGTGCCAGCAGTGCCGAATTTAGGCTAGGGTACTACGAGCAGTACTTC.

The chain's CDR3 is CASSLWGGRGYEQYF. The CDR3 nucleotides are TGTGCCAGCAGTTTATGGGGCGGACGAGGGTACGAGCAGTACTTC. The chain carries TRBV27 and TRBJ2-7; possibly TRBD1 or TRBD2 for D (5 bases each). V lost 1 base and J lost 4, with 14 bases in between. Germline V CDR1 and CDR2: MNHEY, SMNVEV (reference sequence). The length of the CDR3 is 15 residues.

A remark on this clone: Different DNA sequences within this sample yield the same CDR3. The rearrangement joins TRBV2 to TRBJ2-5, with D unclear. The better agreement between TRBJ2-7 and the DNA end casts doubt on the J call. CDR1 SNHLY and CDR2 FYNNEI come from the germline V gene. This CDR3 is 14 amino acids long. CDR3 amino acids: CASSVGASPGEQYF. The CDR3 nucleotides are TGTGCCAGCAGTGTCGGAGCTAGTCCTGGCGAGCAGTACTTC.

This clone was recorded many times. The J gene is TRBJ2-3, the V gene TRBV28; perhaps TRBD2 as D (6 bases). This CDR3 is 16 amino acids long. In germline, CDR1 is MDHEN, CDR2 SYDVKM. Trimming took off 4 bases at V and 7 bases at J, with 21 bases between the two ends. DNA of the CDR3: TGTGCCAGCAGTTCCTTAAGCGGGCAACCCCGTTATACGCAGTATTTT. It codes for CASSSLSGQPRYTQYF.

This clone appeared a few times. The rearrangement links TRBV7-9 to TRBJ1-1; 8 bases are a match to TRBD1. Germline V gene data show CDR1 as SEHNR and CDR2 as FQNEAQ (reference sequence). This CDR3 has 15 residues. After removal of 4 bases from V and 8 bases from J, the junction contained 12 bases not matched to a gene. CDR3 nucleotides: TGTGCCAGCAGCTCCCAGGGGGCCCTCTTAGGAGAAGCTTTCTTT. Protein product: CASSSQGALLGEAFF.

V is TRBV2 and J is TRBJ2-5; weak D call: TRBD1 (5 bases). The germline CDR1 and CDR2 sequences are SNHLY and FYNNEI. V was pared by 5 bases and J by 4 bases, with 11 bases between. This CDR3 has 13 residues. CDR3 sequence: CASSSWGPETQYF. The CDR3 nucleotides are TGTGCCAGCAGTTCATGGGGCCCAGAGACCCAGTACTTC.

This chain links TRBV7-8 with TRBJ2-3, with D perhaps given as TRBD1 or TRBD2 (5 bases each). Looked up from germline, CDR1 is SGHVS and CDR2 is FQNEAQ. V shed 5 bases and J shed 2 bases, with 17 bases lying between them. This CDR3 has 16 residues. The CDR3 is CASSQLGVYDTDTQYF. The CDR3 DNA sequence: TGTGCCAGCAGCCAACTGGGGGTCTACGACACAGATACGCAGTATTTT.

The genes are TRBV29-1 and TRBJ2-2; TRBD1 matches at 9 bases. The CDR3 loop spans 14 amino acids. Germline trimming cut 3 bases from V and 5 bases from J; bases unmatched to any gene: 4. Germline V lookup: CDR1 SQVTM, CDR2 ANQGSEA. CDR3 nucleotides: TGCAGCGTTGAGTGGGGACAGGGTACCGGGGAGCTGTTTTTT. Translating it yields CSVEWGQGTGELFF.

This clone came up once. The genes are TRBV7-2 and TRBJ1-1; D gene unclear. CDR1 is SGHTA and CDR2 is FQGNSA in the germline V gene. The CDR3 spans 17 residues. Trimming shortened V by 0 bases and J by 0 bases, and 14 bases separated the two germline ends. CDR3 amino acids: CASSLAAATTMNTEAFF. In DNA form, the CDR3 reads TGTGCCAGCAGCTTAGCGGCAGCAACAACAATGAACACTGAAGCTTTCTTT.

The chain carries TRBV25-1 and TRBJ2-6; TRBD2 is a possible D gene (6 bases). Germline CDR1 and CDR2: MGHDK and SYGVNS. The CDR3 extends over 15 amino acids. Trimming cost V 4 bases and J 4 bases, with 11 bases left between them. In DNA, the CDR3 is TGTGCCAGCAGTGTCAGGGAGGCCGGGGCCAACGTCCTGACTTTC. Amino acids: CASSVREAGANVLTF.

In this sample, this clone turned up a few times. At the DNA level, this CDR3 is encoded by other sequences in the same sample as well. This chain connects TRBV5-1 to TRBJ2-1; the match to TRBD2 covers 12 bases. Germline V gene data show CDR1 as SGHRS and CDR2 as YFSETQ. CDR3 length equals 15 residues. The trim removed 4 bases at V and 3 bases at J, leaving 2 bases unmatched. CDR3 nucleotides: TGCGCCAGCAGCCTGACTAGCGGGAGCTACAATGAGCAGTTCTTC. Translated, it gives CASSLTSGSYNEQFF.

Remarks on this clone: This could be a read error, since a much larger clone is one nucleotide away. The chain links TRBV5-4 to TRBJ1-3; D unresolved. Germline CDR1 reads SGHNT; CDR2 reads YYREEE (reference sequence). V was clipped by 5 bases and J by 0 bases, with 3 bases between them. This CDR3 has 12 amino acids. CDR3 sequence reads: CASSFSGNTIYF. The DNA for the CDR3 is TGTGCCAGCAGTTTCTCTGGAAACACCATATATTTT.

The chain uses TRBV7-9 and TRBJ2-1; D not certain. Deletions cut 3 bases from V and 16 bases from J, with 13 bases between. The germline gives CDR1 SEHNR, CDR2 FQNEAQ (reference sequence). This CDR3 region has 11 residues. CDR3 nucleotides: TGTGCCAGCAGCTTTGAGGTGACGGATTTCTTC. This encodes CASSFEVTDFF.

This clone has just a few counts. The CDR3 DNA sequence: TGTGCCAGCAGCTTCAGCGGGACCAACGAGCAGTACTTC. It specifies CASSFSGTNEQYF. The chain carries TRBV7-8 and TRBJ2-7; 7 nucleotides match TRBD2. Germline V CDR1 and CDR2: SGHVS, FQNEAQ. V shed 3 bases, J shed 5 bases, and the junction held 4 bases outside the gene matches. This CDR3 is built from 13 residues. The variable domain in full, completed from reference TRBV7-8 and TRBJ2-7, reads GAGVSQSPRYKVAKRGQDVALRCDPISGHVSLFWYQQALGQGPEFLTYFQNEAQLDKSGLPSDRFFAERPEGSVSTLKIQRTQQEDSAVYLCASSFSGTNEQYFGPGTRLTVT.